Shown below are 2 T cell receptor beta chains from a single sample sequenced in a study of blood T cells in healthy people across ages. Using a J-beta primer mix together with a sample-barcoded 5' primer, a second PCR was run for about 7 to 12 cycles. TCRdb processed the 5' RACE reads anew with MiXCR; each CDR3 protein has one entry. The table records about 640,000 distinct CDR3 sequences, 58% of them present only once. The specimen was blood. The receptor set was obtained from a man in his sixties in good health.

This clonotype was picked up a small number of times. This chain joins TRBV4-1 and TRBJ2-5; TRBD2 matches at 11 bases. V lost 0 bases and J lost 2; bases outside the gene matches: 5. The CDR3 is 17 amino acids. The germline CDR1 and CDR2 sequences are MGHRA and YSYEKL. CDR3 DNA: TGCGCCAGCAGCCAAGATGGAGTAGCGGGGGGGCAAGAGACCCAGTACTTC. Translation gives CASSQDGVAGGQETQYF.

The genes are TRBV15 and TRBJ1-1, with 7 nucleotides matching TRBD1. V was clipped by 4 bases and J by 1 base; unmatched bases: 3. CDR1 is LNHNV and CDR2 is YYDKDF in the germline V gene (reference sequence). CDR3 length equals 14 residues. CDR3 nucleotides: TGTGCCACCAGCAAGCACAGGGGGAACACTGAAGCTTTCTTT. Amino acid sequence: CATSKHRGNTEAFF.